The sequence of this T cell receptor beta chain was determined in a study of T-cell memory formation after mild COVID-19. Study context: Largely, TCR clusters stayed within a single donor.

Study-wide results and limits: While clones contracting from day 15 to 85 were balanced between CD4 and CD8, later expanders leaned CD4+. Pre-infection memory already had some responding clones, implying cross-reactive memory joined.

This clonotype has just a few counts. As yet, its antigen is unknown. 5'RACE with constant-segment primers yielded barcoded, UMI-tagged TCR alpha and TCR beta cDNA libraries. One entry per CDR3 protein results from TCRdb running MiXCR on the 5' RACE reads. The profile shows about 350,000 distinct CDR3 sequences, roughly an eighth of them singletons. Trimming pared 0 bases from V and 6 bases from J, leaving 9 bases between. Germline V gives CDR1 SGHRS, CDR2 YFSETQ. The CDR3 consists of 14 residues. Sequencing input: PBMCs or a T cell subset sorted from them (not recorded which). The sequence was obtained from a man aged 18 to 29 who had mild COVID-19 (a few samples of this study predate the infection). Cell type and time point are not known. The chain employs TRBV5-1 and TRBJ1-4, with no clear D. CDR3 coding DNA: TGCGCCAGCAGCTTGGGAACACTATATGAAAAACTGTTTTTT. Amino acids: CASSLGTLYEKLFF.